This TCR beta chain was sequenced in a study of T-cell reconstitution after alpha-beta-depleted transplantation in children. The CDR3 extends over 11 amino acids. Germline V gives CDR1 DFQATT, CDR2 SNEGSKA (reference sequence). Trimming left V 2 bases short and J 4 bases short, with 5 bases between. A library of TCRbeta sequences, prepared with unique molecular identifiers, was generated. TCRdb independently ran MiXCR on the PCR reads; one entry per CDR3 protein. Of just over 950,000 distinct CDR3 sequences listed, about 29% were seen once; the top ten hold more than 25%. The chain recombines TRBV20-1 with TRBJ2-5; no reliable D call. This specimen consisted of PBMCs, mostly from graft donor cells, obtained 360 days after TCRalphabeta/CD19-depleted stem cell transplant. The source is a boy under three years old who had a stem cell transplant for SCID, so the T cells may come from the graft donor. The CDR3 protein is CSARWSETQYF. The CDR3 bases are TGCAGTGCTAGATGGTCAGAGACCCAGTACTTC.